What follows are 3 T cell receptor beta chains derived from one specimen sequenced in a study of cytomegalovirus exposure and HLA in healthy donors. The primer mix had 60 Vbeta and 13 Jbeta primers. Assay used: immunoSEQ multiplex PCR; TCRdb lists only in-frame clones, some missing. The table includes about 150,000 clones, 80% detected once. The sample taken for sequencing was PBMCs. Source of these receptors: a woman aged 40 to 49 in good health and CMV-seropositive.

The DNA of the CDR3 is TGTGCCAGCAGCGAAACCGGGACAGGGGGCCGCATGAACACTGAAGCTTTCTTT. Translating it yields CASSETGTGGRMNTEAFF. The V and J genes are TRBV7-9 and TRBJ1-1, with TRBD1 matching over 12 bases. The V and J ends lost 5 bases and 0 bases, in that order; junction bases with no gene match: 10. Germline lookup yields CDR1 SEHNR and CDR2 FQNEAQ (reference sequence). CDR3 size: 18 residues.

The genes are TRBV27 and TRBJ1-3, with a possible D match to TRBD1 (5 bases). Trimming left V 5 bases short and J 0 bases short, with 8 bases between. The CDR3 covers 14 residues. The germline gives CDR1 MNHEY, CDR2 SMNVEV (reference sequence). CDR3 sequence: CASSGGHSGNTIYF. CDR3 nucleotides: TGTGCCAGCAGTGGCGGACACTCTGGAAACACCATATATTTT.

The rearrangement links TRBV5-1 to TRBJ2-1; no clear D. The CDR3 runs to 15 residues. The V end lost 0 bases, the J end lost 10 bases, and 17 bases lay between the germline ends. Germline V CDR1 and CDR2: SGHRS, YFSETQ. The CDR3 nucleotides read TGCGCCAGCAGCTTGGGGTCCATCCAACCCCTAGAGCAGTTCTTC. Translated, it gives CASSLGSIQPLEQFF.